This T cell receptor beta chain was observed in a study of graft-versus-host responses after intestinal transplantation. The study's findings and limits: Detected in recipient marrow were GvH clones, some of which were first observed in ileum or blood.

A note on this clone: Its specificity is unknown.

Sequencing used immunoSEQ multiplex PCR; TCRdb keeps in-frame clones, though not all of them. The sample consists of some 79,000 clones, about 89% of them appearing once. Trimming stripped 5 bases from V and 1 base from J, with 11 bases between. This CDR3 has 14 amino acids. CDR1 is MDHEN, CDR2 SYDVKM, per germline. This sequence originates from a human donor who received an intestinal transplant. V usage is TRBV28 and J usage is TRBJ1-1; D is uncertain. The sequencing here drew on unstimulated CD4+ T cells sorted from spleen or lymph node cells, taken before intestinal transplant. The CDR3 protein is CASSPGLQNTEAFF. The CDR3 DNA sequence: TGTGCCAGCAGTCCTGGACTACAGAACACTGAAGCTTTCTTT.